This T cell receptor beta chain was obtained from a study of shared clonotypes between healthy human individuals. This clone was counted a single time. The antigen is undetermined. Study-wide findings and caveats: Naive subsets generally exceeded memory subsets in estimated richness.

Between the trimmed V and J ends, which lost 6 bases and 1 base, there was a span of 16 bases. The germline V gene has CDR1 SGHTA and CDR2 FQGTGA. CDR3 length: 16 amino acids. It was 200 to 250 ng DNA, some 30,000 T cell genomes, that sorted-subset replicate PCRs used. Assay used: immunoSEQ multiplex PCR; TCRdb lists only in-frame clones, some missing. The table includes millions of clones, approximately 93% detected once. Material: naive CD4+ T cells from PBMCs. Sample subset: CD45RA+ positively selected. This clonotype originated in a man between 18 and 35 years old in good health. Some clones in this sample may be carry-over from other donors' samples. The chain has TRBV7-3 and TRBJ2-1, with D tentatively TRBD2 (5 bases). CDR3 nucleotide sequence: TGTGCCAGCAGGTCTGGAGGCACCATATCCTACAATGAGCAGTTCTTC. Translated, it gives CASRSGGTISYNEQFF.